The T cell receptor beta chain under discussion was sequenced for a study of T cells in Graves' hyperthyroidism and ophthalmopathy. Overall study: Staff took peripheral blood when the initial diagnosis was made, before any treatment began.

V was trimmed by 0 bases and J by 6 bases, leaving 15 bases between them. The CDR3 extends over 15 amino acids. Germline values: CDR1 DFQATT, CDR2 SNEGSKA (reference sequence). Amplification of TCR beta CDR3 regions used RNA as the template. The TCR CDR3 first-round RT-PCR relied on the HTBI primer set. TCRdb re-called the multiplex PCR reads through MiXCR, storing one row per CDR3 protein. This sample has a few hundred thousand distinct CDR3 sequences, with about 14% found just once. In this sample, this clonotype turned up many times. This chain links TRBV20-1 with TRBJ1-5, with D possibly being TRBD1 (5 bases). The receptor was derived from a middle-aged woman with Graves' hyperthyroidism. The specimen was blood. CDR3 DNA: TGCAGTGCTAGAGATGGGGGAGTCGGCAGTCAGCCCCAGCATTTT. Translation: CSARDGGVGSQPQHF.